A single sample gave rise to the 8 T cell receptor beta chains below, sequenced in a study of blood T cells in healthy people across ages. For the second PCR, which ran for 7 to 11 cycles, a sample-barcoded 5' primer and a J-beta primer mix were used. TCRdb redid the calling of the 5' RACE reads with MiXCR, one entry per CDR3 protein. The sample has 650,000 to 900,000 distinct CDR3 sequences, around 68% seen once; the top ten hold about 27%. Sequenced sample: blood. The origin of the receptors is a man between 25 and 39 years old in good health.

The chain couples TRBV9 to TRBJ2-1, with 13 positions matching TRBD2. The CDR3 runs to 16 residues. Germline values: CDR1 SGDLS, CDR2 YYNGEE. Trimming removed 1 base from V and 7 bases from J; junction bases left unmatched: 5. DNA for the CDR3: TGTGCCAGCAGCGTATTGGGACTAGCGGGGTATAATGAGCAGTTCTTC. It translates to CASSVLGLAGYNEQFF.

This rearrangement joins TRBV6-6 to TRBJ1-4; tentative D call: TRBD1 (5 bases). Trimming pared 5 bases from V and 8 bases from J, leaving 12 bases between. The CDR3 has 13 residues. The germline gives CDR1 MNHNY, CDR2 SVGAGI (reference sequence). DNA of the CDR3: TGTGCCAGCAGTCCAGGGCAGGAGGAAAAACTGTTTTTT. Translation: CASSPGQEEKLFF.

This clonotype appeared a few times. The chain employs TRBV4-2 and TRBJ2-1; 9 nucleotides match TRBD1. The J segment lost 6 bases and the V segment lost 4 bases, leaving 7 bases of the junction unmatched. The CDR3 loop spans 15 amino acids. Germline V lookup: CDR1 LGHNA, CDR2 YNFKEQ. This chain's CDR3 is CASSPRDREGNEQFF. The CDR3 bases are TGTGCCAGCAGCCCTAGGGACAGGGAAGGCAATGAGCAGTTCTTC.

This CDR3 is CASSQEVSYTEAFF. Written as DNA, the CDR3 is TGTGCCAGCAGCCAAGAGGTCAGCTACACTGAAGCTTTCTTT. The chain carries TRBV14 and TRBJ1-1; no reliable D call. The CDR3 is 14 amino acids. Germline CDR1 is SGHDN and CDR2 is FVKESK. The V end was cut by 0 bases, the J end by 3 bases, with 8 bases between.

The J gene is TRBJ2-3, the V gene TRBV29-1; 11 nucleotides match TRBD1. The CDR3 has 16 residues. V was pared by 0 bases and J by 2 bases, with 4 bases of the junction left unmatched. CDR1 and CDR2 (germline): SQVTM, ANQGSEA. The CDR3 spells CSVEDGTGGLTDTQYF. CDR3 bases: TGCAGCGTTGAAGACGGGACAGGGGGACTCACAGATACGCAGTATTTT.

The sample holds a few counts of this clonotype. The CDR3 sequence is CASSFVDGGALGTQYF. CDR3 nucleotides: TGTGCCAGCAGTTTCGTGGACGGGGGGGCCCTGGGGACCCAGTACTTC. The rearrangement uses TRBV12-3 or TRBV12-4 and TRBJ2-5, with 8 bases lining up with TRBD2. Trimming cost V 3 bases and J 7 bases; bases outside gene matches: 13. This CDR3 is 16 amino acids long.

CDR3 in amino acids: CTGSLVTTGTPGNIQYF. CDR3 sequence (DNA): TGTACCGGCAGCTTAGTAACTACCGGGACCCCGGGGAACATTCAGTACTTC. This chain links TRBV7-9 with TRBJ2-4; possibly TRBD1 or TRBD2 for D (5 bases each). Germline values: CDR1 SEHNR, CDR2 FQNEAQ (reference sequence). This CDR3 comprises 17 residues.

The chain is built from TRBV21-1 and TRBJ2-7; the D segment call TRBD2 is taken from the table without a DNA check. TRBV21-1 is annotated as a pseudogene. The length of the CDR3 is 15 residues. The DNA of the CDR3 is TGTGCCAGCAGCCACCGGGACTCTCACCTACGAGGGCAGTACTTC. Protein sequence: CASSHRDSHLRGQYF.